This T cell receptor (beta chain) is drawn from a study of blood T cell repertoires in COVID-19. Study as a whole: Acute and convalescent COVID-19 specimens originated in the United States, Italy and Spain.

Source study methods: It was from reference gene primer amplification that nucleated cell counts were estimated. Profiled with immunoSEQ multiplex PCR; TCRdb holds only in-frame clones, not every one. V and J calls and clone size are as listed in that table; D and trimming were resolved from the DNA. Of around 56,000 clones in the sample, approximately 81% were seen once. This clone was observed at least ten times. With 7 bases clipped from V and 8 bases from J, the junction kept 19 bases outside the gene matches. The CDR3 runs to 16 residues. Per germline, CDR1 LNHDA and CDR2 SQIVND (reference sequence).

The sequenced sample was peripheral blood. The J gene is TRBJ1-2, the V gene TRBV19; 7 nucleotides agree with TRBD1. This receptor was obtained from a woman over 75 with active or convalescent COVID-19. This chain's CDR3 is CASTHQGGQSARGYTF. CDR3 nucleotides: TGTGCCAGTACCCATCAGGGGGGACAGTCTGCCAGGGGCTACACCTTC.